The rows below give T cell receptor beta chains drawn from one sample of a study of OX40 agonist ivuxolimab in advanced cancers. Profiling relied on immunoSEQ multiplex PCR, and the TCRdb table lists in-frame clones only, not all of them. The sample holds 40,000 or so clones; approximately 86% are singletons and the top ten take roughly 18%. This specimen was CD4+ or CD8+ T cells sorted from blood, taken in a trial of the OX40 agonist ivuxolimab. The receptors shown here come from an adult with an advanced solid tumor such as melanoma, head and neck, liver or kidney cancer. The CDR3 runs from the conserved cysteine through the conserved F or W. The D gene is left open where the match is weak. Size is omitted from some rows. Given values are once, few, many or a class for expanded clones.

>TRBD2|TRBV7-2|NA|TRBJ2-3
CASSFIAGGPDTQYF
TGTGCCAGCAGCTTTATAGCGGGGGGTCCAGATACGCAGTATTTT
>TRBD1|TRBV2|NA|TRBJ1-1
CAVQGRPEAFF
TGTGCCGTACAGGGGCGCCCTGAAGCTTTCTTT
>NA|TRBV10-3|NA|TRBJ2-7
CAISAAGDTYEQYF
TGTGCCATCAGTGCGGCAGGGGACACCTACGAGCAGTACTTC
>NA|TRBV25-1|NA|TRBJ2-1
CASAPIEYNEQFF
TGTGCCAGCGCCCCAATAGAATACAATGAGCAGTTCTTC
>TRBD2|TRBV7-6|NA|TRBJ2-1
CASSLSSGGVPYNEQFF
TGTGCCAGCAGCCTGAGTAGCGGGGGGGTCCCCTACAATGAGCAGTTCTTC
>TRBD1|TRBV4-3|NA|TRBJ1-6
CASSPHRGPNSPLHF
TGCGCCAGCAGCCCCCACAGGGGGCCTAATTCACCCCTCCACTTT
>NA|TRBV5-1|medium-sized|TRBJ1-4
CASSWIGTGSAREKLFF
TGCGCCAGCAGCTGGATAGGTACAGGGTCGGCTCGAGAAAAACTGTTTTTT
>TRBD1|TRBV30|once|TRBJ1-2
CAWSLQGAYGYTF
TGTGCCTGGAGTCTGCAGGGGGCCTATGGCTACACCTTC
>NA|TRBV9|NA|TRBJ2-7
CASSRYVESGEQYF
TGTGCCAGCAGCCGTTATGTGGAGTCGGGAGAGCAGTACTTC
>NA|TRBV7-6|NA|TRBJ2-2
CASSPLDTGELFF
TGTGCCAGCAGCCCACTTGACACCGGGGAGCTGTTTTTT
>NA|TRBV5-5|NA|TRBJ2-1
CASSRADRSPYNEQFF
TGTGCCAGCAGCCGGGCCGACAGGTCCCCCTACAATGAGCAGTTCTTC
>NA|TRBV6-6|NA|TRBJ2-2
CASTLIPGELFF
TGTGCCAGCACCCTGATCCCCGGGGAGCTGTTTTTT
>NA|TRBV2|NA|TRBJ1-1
CASRPSGMNTEAFF
TGTGCCAGCCGCCCAAGCGGAATGAACACTGAAGCTTTCTTT
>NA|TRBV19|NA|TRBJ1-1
CASSIGQPEAFF
TGTGCCAGTAGTATCGGACAGCCTGAAGCTTTCTTT
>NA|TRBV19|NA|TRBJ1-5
CASSISPSNQPQHF
TGTGCCAGTAGTATCTCTCCTAGCAATCAGCCCCAGCATTTT
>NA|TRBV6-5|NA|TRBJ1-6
CASSYSSATSPLHF
TGTGCCAGCAGTTACTCCTCTGCGACTTCACCCCTCCACTTT